Below, 5 T cell receptor beta chains from the same sample are listed, as sequenced in a study of T-cell memory formation after mild COVID-19. TCRdb independently ran MiXCR on the 5' RACE reads; one entry per CDR3 protein. The repertoire holds approximately 340,000 distinct CDR3 sequences, with 10% to 15% as singletons. Sequenced: PBMCs or a T cell subset sorted from them (not recorded which). Receptors were obtained from a man in his late teens or twenties who had mild COVID-19 (a few samples of this study predate the infection). Cell type and time point are not known.

This clonotype showed up just a few times. The chain's CDR3 is CASSLGQGNTDTQYF. The CDR3 DNA follows: TGTGCCAGCAGCTTAGGACAGGGGAACACAGATACGCAGTATTTT. This chain uses TRBV7-3 with TRBJ2-3; 9 bases agree with TRBD1. V dropped 2 bases and J dropped 2; count of bases not matched to a gene: 2. Germline CDR1 is SGHTA and CDR2 is FQGTGA. CDR3 length: 15 amino acids.

Only a few counts were recorded for this clonotype. The rearrangement links TRBV10-3 to TRBJ2-1, with TRBD2 matching over 14 bases. The CDR3 has 16 residues. Looked up from germline, CDR1 is ENHRY and CDR2 is SYGVKD. J was trimmed by 10 bases and V by 7 bases; bases with no gene match: 12. The CDR3 sequence is CAITAGLGLAGEEQFF. The DNA of the CDR3 is TGTGCCATCACCGCGGGTTTGGGACTAGCGGGGGAGGAGCAGTTCTTC.

This CDR3 is CASSLTRQGYSPLHF. The CDR3 DNA is TGTGCCAGCAGCCTAACCAGACAGGGGTATTCACCCCTCCACTTT. This chain joins TRBV7-9 and TRBJ1-6, with TRBD1 matching 8 bases. This CDR3 spans 15 amino acids. CDR1 and CDR2 from the germline V gene are SEHNR and FQNEAQ (reference sequence). V gave up 5 bases and J gave up 8 bases; unmatched junction bases: 8.

The CDR3 nucleotides read TGTGCCAGCAGCGCAGGGGGCGAGGGCAGAAAACTGTTTTTT. This encodes CASSAGGEGRKLFF. The gene calls are TRBV9 and TRBJ1-4, with 8 bases that match TRBD1. Losses at the gene ends were 3 bases for V and 10 bases for J; bases not matched to a gene: 8. The CDR3 contains 14 residues. Germline CDR1 reads SGDLS; CDR2 reads YYNGEE.

This clonotype was seen a handful of times. J is TRBJ2-3 and V is TRBV4-2; D possibly corresponds to TRBD1 (5 bases). The length of the CDR3 is 18 residues. The germline CDR1 and CDR2 sequences are LGHNA and YNFKEQ. The V end lost 0 bases, the J end lost 5 bases, and 21 bases lay between the germline ends. The CDR3 DNA is TGTGCCAGCAGCCAAGATCCCAGTTTTCAGGGAAGTAGAGATACGCAGTATTTT. Encoded protein: CASSQDPSFQGSRDTQYF.